The rows below give T cell receptor beta chains drawn from one sample of a study of blood T cell repertoires in COVID-19. The data were produced by immunoSEQ multiplex PCR, yet TCRdb's version contains in-frame clones alone and is incomplete. Among 300,000 to 500,000 clones, approximately 88% were seen once, and the ten largest hold about 0.89%. Sequencing used PBMCs or T cells enriched from blood (not recorded which). Receptor source: a woman aged 30 to 39 with acute COVID-19. CDR3s include the opening cysteine and the closing phenylalanine or tryptophan. The D gene is left open where the match is weak. A row's size may be missing; if present it is once, few, many or a size class.

D: .
J: TRBJ2-2
V: TRBV2
size: few
CDR3: CASRASGGGTGELFF
DNA: TGTGCCAGCAGGGCTTCGGGGGGCGGCACCGGGGAGCTGTTTTTT

D: .
J: TRBJ1-1
V: TRBV3-1/TRBV3-2
size: .
CDR3: CASSRQRGRHAGTEAFF
DNA: TGTGCCAGCAGCCGCCAGCGGGGCCGACACGCGGGAACTGAAGCTTTCTTT

D: TRBD1
J: TRBJ2-7
V: TRBV5-5
size: once
CDR3: CASTDPDRALDYEQYF
DNA: TGTGCCAGCACCGACCCGGACAGGGCCCTCGACTACGAGCAGTACTTC

D: TRBD1
J: TRBJ1-5
V: TRBV24-1
size: .
CDR3: CATSEGGTGGSQPQHF
DNA: TGTGCCACCAGTGAGGGGGGGACAGGGGGAAGTCAGCCCCAGCATTTT

D: .
J: TRBJ1-5
V: TRBV4-3
size: .
CDR3: CASSQERLPDQPQHF
DNA: TGCGCCAGCAGCCAAGAACGCCTGCCGGATCAGCCCCAGCATTTT

D: TRBD2
J: TRBJ2-7
V: TRBV4-1
size: .
CDR3: CASSPSRGGYEQYF
DNA: TGCGCCAGCAGCCCTTCGCGGGGGGGCTACGAGCAGTACTTC

D: .
J: TRBJ2-7
V: TRBV4-3
size: .
CDR3: CASSQDRGYYEQYF
DNA: TGCGCCAGCAGCCAAGACAGGGGATACTACGAGCAGTACTTC

D: TRBD2
J: TRBJ2-2
V: TRBV9
size: .
CDR3: CASSVGTSPTGELFF
DNA: TGTGCCAGCAGCGTAGGGACTAGCCCCACCGGGGAGCTGTTTTTT

D: TRBD1
J: TRBJ1-1
V: TRBV9
size: .
CDR3: CASSGGQGLDRTTEAFF
DNA: TGTGCCAGCAGCGGGGGACAGGGCCTCGACCGAACCACTGAAGCTTTCTTT

D: .
J: TRBJ1-4
V: TRBV30
size: .
CDR3: CAWGQSEKLFF
DNA: TGTGCCTGGGGACAGAGTGAAAAACTGTTTTTT